The next 9 T cell receptor beta chains were all read from a single sample in a study of cytomegalovirus exposure and HLA in healthy donors. 60 Vbeta and 13 Jbeta primers were used in PCR. The method was immunoSEQ multiplex PCR; TCRdb's version includes in-frame clones alone and lacks a portion of them. The sample lists about 140,000 clones, roughly three quarters occurring once. The sample was PBMCs. The receptors come from a woman aged 30 to 39 in good health and CMV-seronegative.

The chain uses TRBV7-8 and TRBJ1-2; TRBD1 matches 8 bases. The CDR3 has 14 amino acids. Unmatched junction bases numbered 9, after V lost 5 bases and J lost 7 bases. Looked up from germline, CDR1 is SGHVS and CDR2 is FQNEAQ. CDR3 protein: CASSQRTGLFGYTF. CDR3 coding DNA: TGTGCCAGCAGCCAACGGACAGGGCTCTTTGGCTACACCTTC. Using reference TRBV7-8 and TRBJ1-2 for the parts outside the CDR3, the full variable domain is GAGVSQSPRYKVAKRGQDVALRCDPISGHVSLFWYQQALGQGPEFLTYFQNEAQLDKSGLPSDRFFAERPEGSVSTLKIQRTQQEDSAVYLCASSQRTGLFGYTFGSGTRLTVV.

Remarks on this clone: Germline and junction disagree at one end, which may indicate a read error. J is TRBJ1-3 and V is TRBV5-1; tentatively, D is TRBD1 (5 bases). The CDR3 runs 17 residues. In germline, CDR1 is SGHRS, CDR2 YFSETQ. The CDR3 loop is CAGSLGAGSYSGNTIYF. In DNA, the CDR3 is TGCGCCGGCAGCTTGGGTGCAGGGTCATACTCTGGAAACACCATATATTTT.

This rearrangement joins TRBV5-4 to TRBJ2-1; the match to TRBD2 covers 10 bases. The CDR3 contains 17 residues. Looked up from germline, CDR1 is SGHNT and CDR2 is YYREEE (reference sequence). V gave up 3 bases and J gave up 4 bases; unmatched junction bases: 10. The CDR3 DNA is TGTGCCAGCAGCTACGAACCGGGACTAGCGAATTACAATGAGCAGTTCTTC. This sequence encodes CASSYEPGLANYNEQFF.

On this clone itself: The junction departs from germline at one end; a sequencing error may be responsible. V is TRBV5-1 and J is TRBJ2-5; 8 positions agree with TRBD2. CDR1 is SGHRS, CDR2 YFSETQ, per germline. The CDR3 loop spans 12 amino acids. The CDR3 spells CASSFPGGEKNF. The CDR3 DNA is TGCGCCAGCAGCTTCCCGGGAGGGGAAAAAAACTTC.

This chain uses TRBV6-5 with TRBJ2-5; a weak D match, TRBD2 (6 bases). The V gene's germline CDR1 is MNHEY and CDR2 SVGAGI. V lost 0 bases and J 5 bases, leaving 16 bases between the germline ends. This CDR3 has 16 amino acids. The CDR3 spells CASSYSEGPRGETQYF. The CDR3, as DNA: TGTGCCAGCAGTTACTCGGAGGGCCCTCGGGGCGAGACCCAGTACTTC.

The table lists this clone with a count of one. In the same sample, other DNA sequences code for this CDR3. The chain has TRBV6-5 and TRBJ2-6, with D uncertain. V lost 0 bases and J 0 bases, leaving 6 bases between the germline ends. CDR3 length: 16 residues. The germline CDR1 and CDR2 sequences are MNHEY and SVGAGI. The CDR3 loop is CASSYSTGSGANVLTF. DNA for the CDR3: TGTGCCAGCAGTTACTCGACGGGCTCTGGGGCCAACGTCCTGACTTTC.

The rearrangement joins TRBV27 to TRBJ1-1; TRBD1 is a possible D gene (5 bases). Germline V lookup: CDR1 MNHEY, CDR2 SMNVEV (reference sequence). The germline V and J ends were trimmed by 5 bases and 4 bases, with 8 bases remaining between them. The CDR3 contains 12 residues. The CDR3 nucleotides read TGTGCCAGCAGTCGGGGGAGCACTGAAGCTTTCTTT. Translated, it gives CASSRGSTEAFF.

The chain is built from TRBV7-9 and TRBJ2-1, with 9 bases identical to TRBD2. The CDR3 is made up of 16 amino acids. Germline-derived CDR1 and CDR2 are SEHNR and FQNEAQ (reference sequence). The trim removed 5 bases at V and 2 bases at J, leaving 7 bases unmatched. The CDR3 DNA is TGTGCCAGCAGCCCGACTAGCGGATGGGCCTACAATGAGCAGTTCTTC. Translation: CASSPTSGWAYNEQFF.

This sequence joins TRBV11-2 and TRBJ2-3; TRBD2 aligns across 9 bases. CDR3 length: 16 residues. From germline, CDR1 is SGHAT and CDR2 FQNNGV. Germline trimming cut 1 base from V and 2 bases from J; bases unmatched to any gene: 4. CDR3 protein: CASSLVLAGDTDTQYF. As DNA, the CDR3 is TGTGCCAGCAGCTTAGTCTTAGCGGGGGACACAGATACGCAGTATTTT.